This TCR beta chain was profiled in a study of early T cells in non-severe SARS-CoV-2 infection. Germline loops: CDR1 MNHEY, CDR2 SVGAGI. The V gene lost 8 bases and the J gene lost 4 bases, with 16 bases spanning the gap. The CDR3 is 14 residues long. This clonotype has more than one count but fewer than ten. From the 5' RACE reads, TCRdb called clonotypes with MiXCR, one entry per CDR3 protein. The table lists around 75,000 distinct CDR3 sequences, under 9.5% of them singletons, with roughly 6% in the top ten. The rearrangement uses TRBV6-5 and TRBJ2-3; either TRBD1 or TRBD2 may supply D (8 bases each). The material sequenced was whole blood. This TCR was sampled from an adult who was a healthcare worker with PCR-confirmed SARS-CoV-2 infection or an uninfected control (not recorded which). CDR3 in DNA: TGTGCCAGCCGGGGGGGACAGGTGGCAGATACGCAGTATTTT. Residues: CASRGGQVADTQYF.